The rows below give T cell receptor beta chains drawn from one sample of a study of T cell responses to AZD1222 COVID-19 vaccine. Clones were sequenced by immunoSEQ multiplex PCR, and TCRdb holds only the in-frame ones, with some missing. Of nearly 90,000 clones in the sample, 89% were seen once. This specimen consisted of peripheral blood, obtained 28 days after the second AZD1222 dose. These TCRs come from an adult who received the AZD1222 COVID-19 vaccine. CDR3s include the opening cysteine and the closing phenylalanine or tryptophan. A D gene is named only where the DNA matches it firmly. Clone size, where shown, is once, few, many, or a class for clones that have expanded.

j_gene | d_gene | abundance | len | v_gene | CDR3aa | CDR3nt
TRBJ1-2 | NA | NA | 16 | TRBV19 | CASLTGTRAANYGYTF | TGTGCCAGTCTTACTGGAACCAGGGCCGCAAACTATGGCTACACCTTC
TRBJ1-2 | NA | NA | 15 | TRBV9 | CASSGDYRSVFSYTF | TGTGCCAGCAGCGGAGACTACAGGTCGGTCTTTAGTTACACCTTC
TRBJ2-5 | NA | NA | 12 | TRBV1 | CTSPRFQETQYF | TGCACCAGCCCCCGTTTCCAAGAGACCCAGTACTTC
TRBJ1-2 | NA | NA | 14 | TRBV7-8 | CASSLVVRADGYTF | TGTGCCAGCAGCTTAGTGGTTAGGGCGGATGGCTACACCTTC
TRBJ1-2 | TRBD1 | NA | 19 | TRBV3-1/TRBV3-2 | CASSPSTGTGAPANYGYTF | TGTGCCAGCAGCCCTTCCACAGGGACAGGGGCTCCAGCTAACTATGGCTACACCTTC
TRBJ1-2 | NA | NA | 14 | TRBV6-6 | CASSPLGGARGYTF | TGTGCCAGCAGCCCCCTTGGAGGGGCGCGTGGCTACACCTTC
TRBJ1-5 | NA | NA | 15 | TRBV6-5 | CASSYSWGANQPQHF | TGTGCCAGCAGTTACAGTTGGGGCGCAAATCAGCCCCAGCATTTT
TRBJ1-1 | NA | NA | 13 | TRBV27 | CASSVEDTTEAFF | TGTGCCAGCAGTGTCGAGGATACGACTGAAGCTTTCTTT
TRBJ1-5 | NA | NA | 13 | TRBV5-1 | CASSSGANQPQHF | TGCGCCAGCAGCTCGGGGGCGAATCAGCCCCAGCATTTT
TRBJ1-1 | NA | NA | 11 | TRBV20-1 | CGLQENTEAFF | TGCGGATTACAGGAGAACACTGAAGCTTTCTTT
TRBJ1-5 | NA | NA | 14 | TRBV30 | CAWNTRGGNQPQHF | TGTGCCTGGAATACCAGGGGCGGCAATCAGCCCCAGCATTTT
TRBJ1-6 | NA | NA | 15 | TRBV5-5 | CASSWRQADNSPLHF | TGTGCCAGCAGCTGGAGACAGGCGGATAATTCACCCCTCCACTTT
TRBJ2-7 | NA | NA | 11 | TRBV3-1/TRBV3-2 | CASSQSREQYF | TGTGCCAGCAGCCAGAGCCGCGAGCAGTACTTC
TRBJ1-5 | TRBD1 | NA | 15 | TRBV6-5 | CASSLAGQGNQPQHF | TGTGCCAGCAGTTTGGCTGGACAGGGTAATCAGCCCCAGCATTTT
TRBJ1-1 | NA | NA | 15 | TRBV11-2 | CASSFLAGRNTEAFF | TGTGCCAGCAGCTTCCTTGCGGGGAGGAACACTGAAGCTTTCTTT
TRBJ2-5 | NA | NA | 16 | TRBV21-1 | CASSKARGGGQETQYF | TGTGCCAGCAGCAAGGCTCGGGGGGGCGGCCAAGAGACCCAGTACTTC
TRBJ1-6 | TRBD1 | NA | 13 | TRBV6-6 | CASTGQGNSPLHF | TGTGCCAGCACTGGACAGGGAAATTCACCCCTCCACTTT
TRBJ1-1 | NA | NA | 13 | TRBV6-2/TRBV6-3 | CASSLPGGSEAFF | TGTGCCAGCAGTCTCCCCGGGGGGTCTGAAGCTTTCTTT
TRBJ1-2 | TRBD1 | NA | 16 | TRBV6-1 | CASSVGQHLPNYGYTF | TGTGCCAGCAGTGTGGGACAGCATCTGCCTAACTATGGCTACACCTTC
TRBJ2-3 | NA | NA | 11 | TRBV12-3/TRBV12-4 | CASSLSDTQYF | TGTGCCAGCAGTTTATCAGATACGCAGTATTTT
TRBJ1-4 | TRBD1 | NA | 14 | TRBV28 | CASSRQGTKEKLFF | TGTGCCAGCAGCCGACAGGGGACGAAGGAAAAACTGTTTTTT
TRBJ1-5 | NA | NA | 15 | TRBV4-2 | CASSQEGRSNQPQHF | TGTGCCAGCAGCCAAGAGGGGAGGAGCAATCAGCCCCAGCATTTT
TRBJ2-1 | TRBD1 | NA | 13 | TRBV30 | CAWSVLTGNEQFF | TGTGCCTGGAGTGTCCTGACAGGGAATGAGCAGTTCTTC
TRBJ2-1 | NA | few | 13 | TRBV21-1 | CASSNCVYNEQFF | TGTGCCAGCAGCAATTGCGTTTACAATGAGCAGTTCTTC